This section outlines one TCR beta chain sequence together with its context. This sample is part of a study of a mutant IDH1 vaccine in newly diagnosed glioma. Study-wide background: The treated population exhibited a male proportion of roughly 62%, a female proportion of around 38%, and a mean age of about 40 years. Standard pretreatment was either radiotherapy, temozolomide, or, for most, radiochemotherapy with temozolomide.

Here immunoSEQ multiplex PCR was the method, and the copy in TCRdb shows in-frame clones only, minus some. The repertoire holds some 100,000 clones, with around four fifths as singletons. Germline V gene sequence: CDR1 SGHRS, CDR2 YFSETQ. This CDR3 spans 14 amino acids. After removal of 3 bases from V and 2 bases from J, the junction contained 3 bases not matched to a gene. Time point in this sample: baseline, week 1 (first vaccination visit). Stated treatment: pre-vaccination baseline after standard-of-care therapy. Tumors from donors were new WHO grade 3 or 4 IDH1-mutant astrocytomas with ATRX loss.

J is TRBJ2-7 and V is TRBV5-1; 9 bases line up with TRBD1. The receptor's source is a woman aged 45-65 years with glioma. This sample comprised PBMCs, obtained from a glioma patient treated with radiotherapy, temozolomide or both. The CDR3 nucleotides read TGCGCCAGCAGCTGGGGGGACAGGGCCTACGAGCAGTACTTC. Translated, it gives CASSWGDRAYEQYF.